The 19 T cell receptor beta chains below were found in one sample sequenced in a study of breast tumors, draining lymph nodes, adjacent tissues. Breast cancer patients provided tissue from their axillary draining lymph nodes. TCRdb called the multiplex PCR reads again in MiXCR, with one record for every CDR3 protein. The sample consists of tens of thousands of distinct CDR3 sequences, approximately 19% of them appearing once. Sequences were obtained from axillary lymph node tissue. Source of these receptors: a female donor with breast cancer. Some clones in this sample may be carry-over from other donors' samples.

This clonotype was seen at least ten times. The chain carries TRBV19 and TRBJ1-5; D is perhaps TRBD1 (5 bases). The CDR3 is made up of 16 amino acids. Trimming took off 5 bases at V and 6 bases at J, with 20 bases between the two ends. The germline V gene encodes CDR1 LNHDA and CDR2 SQIVND (reference sequence). The DNA of the CDR3 is TGTGCCAGTAGTGATGGGGCAGGAGGATCCTCTCAGCCCCAGCATTTT. The encoded protein is CASSDGAGGSSQPQHF.

This clonotype was recorded only once. A read error may be the cause here, since a much bigger clone is one base away. The rearrangement links TRBV27 to TRBJ2-7, with no clear D. The CDR3 sequence is 14 residues long. Germline loops: CDR1 MNHEY, CDR2 SMNVEV (reference sequence). The CDR3 is CASKFYRAAYERYF. The CDR3 nucleotides read TGTGCCAGCAAATTTTACAGAGCTGCCTACGAGCGGTACTTC.

This clonotype was seen a single time. A clone one base away is much larger, so this may be a read error. The chain is built from TRBV9 and TRBJ2-7, with D possibly called TRBD1 or TRBD2 (5 bases each). Germline V gives CDR1 SGDLS, CDR2 YYNGEE. The CDR3 spans 14 residues. V lost 0 bases, J lost 5 bases, and 12 bases lay in between. The CDR3 reads CASSVGQGVHEQYF. CDR3 nucleotide sequence: TGTGCCAGCAGCGTAGGCCAGGGAGTCCACGAGCAGTACTTC.

Details on this clonotype: A much larger clone differs by one base, so this may be a read error. The CDR3 ends on some other residue instead of the conserved phenylalanine or tryptophan, so this is likely a read error. The rearrangement joins TRBV2 to TRBJ2-2; D is tentatively TRBD1 or TRBD2 (5 bases each). Looked up from germline, CDR1 is SNHLY and CDR2 is FYNNEI. The CDR3 is 12 residues long. V was shortened by 7 bases and J by 7 bases, with 10 bases between the two germline ends. CDR3 sequence reads: CASTGAGGELFC. The CDR3 coding sequence is TGTGCCAGCACTGGGGCGGGCGGGGAGCTGTTTTGT.

Remarks on this clonotype: Possible read error: a much larger clone is one base away. The V gene is TRBV5-1, the J gene TRBJ2-2; D unresolved. Germline V lookup: CDR1 SGHRS, CDR2 YFSETQ. The ends were cut back, 1 base at V and 4 bases at J, with 11 bases in the middle. This CDR3 contains 15 residues. The CDR3 sequence: CASSLPSPSTGELFF. The CDR3 DNA follows: TGCGCCAGCAGCTTGCCCTCACCGTCCACCGGGGAGCTGTTTTTT. Based on the CDR3 plus reference TRBV5-1 and TRBJ2-2, the full variable domain is KAGVTQTPRYLIKTRGQQVTLSCSPISGHRSVSWYQQTPGQGLQFLFEYFSETQRNKGNFPGRFSGRQFSNSRSEMNVSTLELGDSALYLCASSLPSPSTGELFFGEGSRLTVL.

This chain connects TRBV11-2 to TRBJ2-2; 7 bases align to TRBD2. Germline CDR1 reads SGHAT; CDR2 reads FQNNGV. V was clipped by 6 bases and J by 5 bases; unmatched bases: 12. The CDR3 sequence is 16 residues long. The CDR3, as DNA: TGTGCCAGCAGATGGAGCGGGACCTCGGGGACCGGGGAGCTGTTTTTT. It yields the protein CASRWSGTSGTGELFF.

A word on this clonotype: This sequence may be a read error, since a much larger clone differs from it by one base. V usage is TRBV19 and J usage is TRBJ2-3, with TRBD2 identical over 8 bases. The V gene's germline CDR1 is LNHDA and CDR2 SQIVND (reference sequence). The CDR3 totals 17 residues. CDR3 nucleotides: TGTGCCAGTAGTATAGTAGGGCGGGAGGAGAGGGCAGATATGCAGTATTTT. Translating it yields CASSIVGREERADMQYF.

This clonotype was counted ten times or more. The chain is built from TRBV5-4 and TRBJ2-2; no clear D gene. CDR3 size: 14 residues. V was pared by 3 bases and J by 4 bases, with 10 bases between. The V gene's germline CDR1 is SGHNT and CDR2 YYREEE (reference sequence). The CDR3: CASSSQTATGELFF. The CDR3 nucleotides are TGTGCCAGCAGCTCGCAGACGGCCACCGGGGAGCTGTTTTTT. The full variable domain, completed using reference TRBV5-4 and TRBJ2-2, is ETGVTQSPTHLIKTRGQQVTLRCSSQSGHNTVSWYQQALGQGPQFIFQYYREEENGRGNFPPRFSGLQFPNYSSELNVNALELDDSALYLCASSSQTATGELFFGEGSRLTVL.

This clonotype has a count of ten or more. V gene TRBV19 combines with J gene TRBJ2-7; D may be TRBD1 (6 bases). V was clipped by 6 bases and J by 1 base, with 13 bases between them. CDR3 length equals 14 residues. Germline V gene sequence: CDR1 LNHDA, CDR2 SQIVND (reference sequence). CDR3 sequence: CASSLQGRSYEQYF. In DNA, the CDR3 is TGTGCCAGTAGCCTACAGGGTAGGTCCTACGAGCAGTACTTC.

This clonotype was observed a few times. The chain is built from TRBV6-2 or TRBV6-3 and TRBJ1-2; D uncertain. Germline CDR1 reads MNHEY; CDR2 reads SVGEGT. V was pared by 2 bases and J by 4 bases, with 11 bases between. CDR3 length: 14 residues. The CDR3 bases are TGTGCCAGCAGTTACGCCCGGGGTCCCTATGGCTACACCTTC. Translation: CASSYARGPYGYTF.

The V gene is TRBV7-3, the J gene TRBJ2-4; no reliable D call. Germline CDR1 SGHTA, CDR2 FQGTGA. There are 11 residues in the CDR3. The ends were cut back, 5 bases at V and 6 bases at J, with 5 bases in the middle. The CDR3 loop reads CASSTGNIQYF. In DNA, the CDR3 is TGTGCCAGCAGCACGGGAAACATTCAGTACTTC.

Note on this clonotype: This may be a read error, as it is one base from a much larger clone. This chain links TRBV6-1 with TRBJ2-7, with no clear D. This CDR3 has 13 residues. Germline-derived CDR1 and CDR2 are MNHNS and SASEGT. V was trimmed by 4 bases and J by 3 bases, leaving 10 bases between them. The CDR3 DNA reads as TGTGCCAGCAGTGGCCAAGGAGACTACGAGCAGTACTTC. It encodes CASSGQGDYEQYF.

To note about this clonotype: Since a much larger clone is just one base distant, this may be a read error. V and J are TRBV14 and TRBJ2-3, with D hard to call. The CDR3 is made up of 14 amino acids. Germline V CDR1 and CDR2: SGHDN, FVKESK. V gave up 1 base and J gave up 4 bases, with 9 bases separating them. CDR3 sequence: CASSQGRSADTQYF. CDR3 DNA sequence: TGTGCCAGCAGCCAAGGCCGGAGTGCAGATACGCAGTATTTT.

In this sample, this clonotype turned up a few times. This rearrangement joins TRBV5-1 to TRBJ1-1; no clear D gene. Trimming shortened V by 0 bases and J by 3 bases, and 12 bases separated the two germline ends. The CDR3 loop spans 15 amino acids. The germline V gene has CDR1 SGHRS and CDR2 YFSETQ. For the CDR3, the DNA is TGCGCCAGCAGCTTGGGGGGTACGTCGGACACTGAAGCTTTCTTT. Protein sequence: CASSLGGTSDTEAFF.

This clonotype showed up just a few times. A much larger clone is a single base away; this may be a read error. In this CDR3 the conserved last residue, phenylalanine or tryptophan, is missing, so a read error is likely. The V call is TRBV20-1, the J call TRBJ2-1, with TRBD2 matching over 8 bases. Germline V gene data show CDR1 as DFQATT and CDR2 as SNEGSKA (reference sequence). This CDR3 spans 15 amino acids. Trimming took 6 bases from V and 0 from J; bases not matched to a gene: 7. The CDR3 is CSADRGTSSYNEQFL. The CDR3 DNA is TGCAGTGCCGACCGTGGGACTAGCTCCTACAATGAGCAGTTCCTC.

This clonotype occurred many times. J is TRBJ2-6 and V is TRBV7-9; D remains unclear. Germline V gene sequence: CDR1 SEHNR, CDR2 FQNEAQ (reference sequence). Trimming left V 6 bases short and J 0 bases short, with 9 bases between. The CDR3 spans 15 residues. The CDR3 DNA reads TGTGCCAGCAGTCCTGCCCTCTCTGGGGCCAACGTCCTGACTTTC. Translated: CASSPALSGANVLTF.

This clonotype was observed at least ten times. The J gene is TRBJ1-5, the V gene TRBV12-3 or TRBV12-4, with no clear D. This CDR3 comprises 15 residues. V shed 3 bases and J shed 1 base, with 10 bases lying between them. The CDR3 is CASSFGRLSNQPQHF. The CDR3 DNA follows: TGTGCCAGCAGTTTTGGCAGGTTAAGCAATCAGCCCCAGCATTTT.

Notes on this clonotype: This may stem from a read error, because a much larger clone lies one nucleotide away. The chain joins TRBV4-3 to TRBJ1-5; D uncertain. This CDR3 has 16 amino acids. The germline V gene has CDR1 LGHNA and CDR2 YSLEER. CDR3 nucleotide sequence: TGCACCAGCAGCCAAGATTTTTTGGTGGCGTCTCAGCCCCAGCATTTT. It encodes CTSSQDFLVASQPQHF.

This clonotype has at least ten counts. V is TRBV29-1 and J is TRBJ2-3; 10 bases align to TRBD2. J gave up 2 bases and V 6 bases, and 5 bases lay outside the gene matches. CDR3 length: 14 residues. Germline CDR1 and CDR2: SQVTM and ANQGSEA. CDR3 nucleotide sequence: TGCAGCGTCCTCGGACTAGCGGCCACAGATACGCAGTATTTT. Protein: CSVLGLAATDTQYF.